This TCR beta chain is from a study of T cell repertoires in cytomegalovirus infection. Overall study: Carrying CMV and the relevant HLA type showed in public TCR beta signatures.

TCRdb analysed the reads with MiXCR anew, one entry per CDR3 protein. This sample has more than 250,000 distinct CDR3 sequences, with 20% to 25% found just once. Study findings and constraints: Ex vivo, HLA-C-restricted CMV-specific TCR beta clonotypes prevailed over the rest of the response.

Germline CDR1 reads DFQATT; CDR2 reads SNEGSKA (reference sequence). There are 15 residues in the CDR3. V shed 1 base and J 5 bases; nucleotides not matched to a gene: 7. This clonotype was detected a few times. Its target is not known. The sequence was obtained from a human donor in good health (CMV status not recorded). Some clones in this sample may be carry-over from other donors' samples. Specimen: cultured PBMCs, collected from culture after CMV antigen stimulation. The gene calls are TRBV20-1 and TRBJ2-1; TRBD2 aligns across 8 bases. In DNA form, the CDR3 reads TGCAGTGCTAGAGCCTCCAGGACTAGCAACAATGAGCAGTTCTTC. Translated, it gives CSARASRTSNNEQFF.